This T cell receptor (beta chain) was captured in a study of shared clonotypes between healthy human individuals. This CDR3 has 17 amino acids. Trimming pared 1 base from V and 2 bases from J, leaving 16 bases between. Germline V gene data show CDR1 as LGHNA and CDR2 as YNFKEQ. This table comes from immunoSEQ multiplex PCR, and its TCRdb copy is limited to in-frame clones, with some not included. Of about 2.3 million clones listed, approximately 90% are singletons. Study-level findings and limits: Compared with memory subsets, naive subsets generally had larger estimated richness.

Turning to this clone: The antigen remains unidentified.

The sequenced sample was naive CD4+ T cells from PBMCs. Subset in this sample: CD45RA+ positively selected. The chain links TRBV4-2 to TRBJ2-3; D assignment may be TRBD1 or TRBD2 (5 bases each). The source of this sequence is a man in his late teens or twenties in good health. Some clones in this sample may be carry-over from other donors' samples. CDR3 in DNA: TGTGCCAGCAGCCAAGTACTACTAGATGGGGCCACAGATACGCAGTATTTT. It encodes CASSQVLLDGATDTQYF.